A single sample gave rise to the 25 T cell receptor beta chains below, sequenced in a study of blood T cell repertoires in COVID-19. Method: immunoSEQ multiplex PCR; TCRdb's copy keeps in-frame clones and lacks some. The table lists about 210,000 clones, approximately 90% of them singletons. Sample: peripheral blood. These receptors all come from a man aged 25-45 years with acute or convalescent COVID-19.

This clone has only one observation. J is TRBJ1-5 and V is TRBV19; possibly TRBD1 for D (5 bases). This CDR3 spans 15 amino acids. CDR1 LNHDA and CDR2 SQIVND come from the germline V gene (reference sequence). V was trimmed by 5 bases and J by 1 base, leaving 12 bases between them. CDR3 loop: CASSVLTESNQPQHF. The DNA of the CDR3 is TGTGCCAGTAGTGTCCTGACAGAGAGCAATCAGCCCCAGCATTTT.

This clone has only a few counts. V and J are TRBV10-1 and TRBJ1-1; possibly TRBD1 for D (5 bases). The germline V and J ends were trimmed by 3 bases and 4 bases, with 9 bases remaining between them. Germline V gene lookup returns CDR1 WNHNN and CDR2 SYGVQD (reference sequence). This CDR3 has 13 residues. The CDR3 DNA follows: TGCGCCAGCAGTGAACGGAGGGGCACTGAAGCTTTCTTT. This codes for CASSERRGTEAFF.

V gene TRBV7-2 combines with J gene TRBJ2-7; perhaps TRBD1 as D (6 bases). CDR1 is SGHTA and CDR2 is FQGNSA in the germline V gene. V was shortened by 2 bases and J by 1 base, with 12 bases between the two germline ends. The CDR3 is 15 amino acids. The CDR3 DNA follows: TGTGCCAGCAGCTTACAAGGGGGAGAATCCTACGAGCAGTACTTC. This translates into CASSLQGGESYEQYF.

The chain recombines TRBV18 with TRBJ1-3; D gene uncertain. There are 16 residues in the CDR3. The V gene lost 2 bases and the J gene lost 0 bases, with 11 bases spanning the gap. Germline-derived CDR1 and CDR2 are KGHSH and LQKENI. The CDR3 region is CASSPVPNFSGNTIYF. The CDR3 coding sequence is TGTGCCAGCTCACCAGTGCCCAACTTCTCTGGAAACACCATATATTTT.

CDR3 sequence reads: CSALRTGHTFF. CDR3 nucleotides: TGCAGTGCCCTTCGGACAGGTCATACTTTCTTT. The chain recombines TRBV20-1 with TRBJ1-1; TRBD1 matches at 7 bases. The CDR3 length is 11 residues. Germline CDR1 is DFQATT and CDR2 is SNEGSKA (reference sequence). J lost 12 bases, V lost 6 bases, and 10 bases had no gene match.

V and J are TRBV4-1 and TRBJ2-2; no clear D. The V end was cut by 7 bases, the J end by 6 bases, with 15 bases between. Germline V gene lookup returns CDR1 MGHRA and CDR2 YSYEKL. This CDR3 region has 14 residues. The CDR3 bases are TGCGCCAGCACGCCCGAGAGGAATTCCGGGGAGCTGTTTTTT. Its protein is CASTPERNSGELFF.

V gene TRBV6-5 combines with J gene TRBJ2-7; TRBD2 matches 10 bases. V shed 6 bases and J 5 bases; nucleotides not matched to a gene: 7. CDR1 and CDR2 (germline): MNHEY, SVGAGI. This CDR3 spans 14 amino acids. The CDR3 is CASRQTGTSDEQYF. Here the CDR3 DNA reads TGTGCCAGCAGACAAACCGGGACTAGCGACGAGCAGTACTTC.

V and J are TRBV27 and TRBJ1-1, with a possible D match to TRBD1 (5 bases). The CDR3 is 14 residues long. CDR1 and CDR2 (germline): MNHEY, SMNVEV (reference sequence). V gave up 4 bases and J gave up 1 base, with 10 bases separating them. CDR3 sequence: CASSSDNPNTEAFF. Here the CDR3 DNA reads TGTGCCAGCAGTTCGGACAATCCGAACACTGAAGCTTTCTTT.

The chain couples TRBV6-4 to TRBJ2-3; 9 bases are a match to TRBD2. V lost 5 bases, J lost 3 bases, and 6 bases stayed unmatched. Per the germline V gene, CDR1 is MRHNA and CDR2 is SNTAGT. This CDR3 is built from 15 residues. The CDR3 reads CASSPRGGATDTQYF. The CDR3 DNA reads TGTGCCAGCAGTCCCCGCGGGGGGGCTACAGATACGCAGTATTTT.

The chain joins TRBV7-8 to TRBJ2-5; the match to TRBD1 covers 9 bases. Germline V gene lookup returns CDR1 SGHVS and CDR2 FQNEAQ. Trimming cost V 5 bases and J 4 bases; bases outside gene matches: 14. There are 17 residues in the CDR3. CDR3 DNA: TGTGCCAGCAGCCCCCGGGACAGGGAATCTTCGGGAGAGACCCAGTACTTC. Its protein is CASSPRDRESSGETQYF.

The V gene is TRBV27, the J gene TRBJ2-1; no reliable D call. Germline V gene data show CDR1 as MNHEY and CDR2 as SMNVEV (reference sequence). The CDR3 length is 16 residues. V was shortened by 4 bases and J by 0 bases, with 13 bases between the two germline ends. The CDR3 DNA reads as TGTGCCAGCAGTTACGGTTACAGTCGCTCCTACAATGAGCAGTTCTTC. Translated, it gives CASSYGYSRSYNEQFF.

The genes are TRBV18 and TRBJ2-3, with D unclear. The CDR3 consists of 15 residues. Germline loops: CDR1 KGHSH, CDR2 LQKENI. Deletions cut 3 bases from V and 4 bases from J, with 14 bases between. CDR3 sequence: CASSPERLVADTQYF. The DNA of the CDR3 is TGTGCCAGCTCACCTGAGAGGCTAGTGGCAGATACGCAGTATTTT.

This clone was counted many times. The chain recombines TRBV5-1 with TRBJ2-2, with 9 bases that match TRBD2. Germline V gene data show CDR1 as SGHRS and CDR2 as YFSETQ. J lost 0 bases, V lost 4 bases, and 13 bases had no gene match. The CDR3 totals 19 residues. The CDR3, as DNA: TGCGCCAGCAGCCCATGGACTAGCGCCAGCCGGGCGAACACCGGGGAGCTGTTTTTT. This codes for CASSPWTSASRANTGELFF.

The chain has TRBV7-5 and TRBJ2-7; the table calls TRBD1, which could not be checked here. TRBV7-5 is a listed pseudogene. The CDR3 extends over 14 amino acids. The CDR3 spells CARIRPNRSYEQYF. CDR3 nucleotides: TGTGCCAGAATCCGGCCCAACAGGTCCTACGAGCAGTACTTC.

The CDR3 region is CASSVPRQGAGELFF. The CDR3 bases are TGTGCCAGCAGCGTACCTCGACAGGGGGCCGGGGAGCTGTTTTTT. This chain joins TRBV7-8 and TRBJ2-2; 9 nucleotides align to TRBD1. Germline CDR1 and CDR2: SGHVS and FQNEAQ. V trimming: 5 bases; J trimming: 6 bases; junction bases outside the gene matches: 7. The length of the CDR3 is 15 residues. Looking up the rest from reference TRBV7-8 and TRBJ2-2 gives the full variable domain: GAGVSQSPRYKVAKRGQDVALRCDPISGHVSLFWYQQALGQGPEFLTYFQNEAQLDKSGLPSDRFFAERPEGSVSTLKIQRTQQEDSAVYLCASSVPRQGAGELFFGEGSRLTVL.

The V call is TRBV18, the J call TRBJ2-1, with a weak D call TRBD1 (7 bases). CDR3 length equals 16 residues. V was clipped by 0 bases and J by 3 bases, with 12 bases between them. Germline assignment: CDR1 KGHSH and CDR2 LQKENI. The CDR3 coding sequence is TGTGCCAGCTCACCACCGGAGGGGGCTGACTACAATGAGCAGTTCTTC. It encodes CASSPPEGADYNEQFF.

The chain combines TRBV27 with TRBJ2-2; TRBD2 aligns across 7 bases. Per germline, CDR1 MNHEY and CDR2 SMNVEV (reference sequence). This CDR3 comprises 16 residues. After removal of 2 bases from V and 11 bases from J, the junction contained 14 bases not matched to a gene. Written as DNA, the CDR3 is TGTGCCAGCAGTTTACGGGGGGACCTAATTAACGAAGAGCTGTTTTTT. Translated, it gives CASSLRGDLINEELFF.

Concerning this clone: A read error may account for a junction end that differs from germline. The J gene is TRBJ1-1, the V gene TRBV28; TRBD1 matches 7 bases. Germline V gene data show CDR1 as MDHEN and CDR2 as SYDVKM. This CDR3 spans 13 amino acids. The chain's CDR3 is CASTRGQGTEAFF. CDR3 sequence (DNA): TGTGCAAGCACGAGGGGGCAAGGCACTGAAGCTTTCTTT. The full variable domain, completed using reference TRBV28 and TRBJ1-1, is DVKVTQSSRYLVKRTGEKVFLECVQDMDHENMFWYRQDPGLGLRLIYFSYDVKMKEKGDIPEGYSVSREKKERFSLILESASTNQTSMYLCASTRGQGTEAFFGQGTRLTVV.

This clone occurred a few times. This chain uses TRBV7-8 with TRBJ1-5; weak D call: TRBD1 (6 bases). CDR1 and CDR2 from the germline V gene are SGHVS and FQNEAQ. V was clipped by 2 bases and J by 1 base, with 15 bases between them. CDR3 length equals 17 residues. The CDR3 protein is CASSLTWGRRSNQPQHF. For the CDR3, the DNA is TGTGCCAGCAGCTTAACGTGGGGGCGCAGGAGCAATCAGCCCCAGCATTTT.

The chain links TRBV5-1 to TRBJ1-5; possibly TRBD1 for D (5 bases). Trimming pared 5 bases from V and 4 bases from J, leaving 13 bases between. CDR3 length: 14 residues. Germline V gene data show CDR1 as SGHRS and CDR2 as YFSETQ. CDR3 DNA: TGCGCCAGCAGTTTTGACAGTGATAATCAGCCCCAGCATTTT. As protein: CASSFDSDNQPQHF.

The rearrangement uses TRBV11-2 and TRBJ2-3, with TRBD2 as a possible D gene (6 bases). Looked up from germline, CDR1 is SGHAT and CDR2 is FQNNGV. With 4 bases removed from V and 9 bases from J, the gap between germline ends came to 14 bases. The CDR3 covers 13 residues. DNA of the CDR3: TGTGCCAGCAGCTCGGGACTGCGGGACACGCAGTATTTT. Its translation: CASSSGLRDTQYF.

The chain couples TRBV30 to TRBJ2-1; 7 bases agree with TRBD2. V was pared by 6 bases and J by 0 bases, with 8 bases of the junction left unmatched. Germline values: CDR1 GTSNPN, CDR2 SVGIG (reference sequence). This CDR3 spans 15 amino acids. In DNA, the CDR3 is TGTGCCTGTCTAGCGGTCCTTAGCTCCTACAATGAGCAGTTCTTC. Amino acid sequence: CACLAVLSSYNEQFF.

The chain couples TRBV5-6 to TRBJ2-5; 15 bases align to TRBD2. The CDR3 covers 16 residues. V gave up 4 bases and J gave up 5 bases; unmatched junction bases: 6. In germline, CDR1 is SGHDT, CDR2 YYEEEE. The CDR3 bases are TGTGCCAGCAGCCGAATAGGGACTAGCGGGAGGGAGACCCAGTACTTC. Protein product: CASSRIGTSGRETQYF.

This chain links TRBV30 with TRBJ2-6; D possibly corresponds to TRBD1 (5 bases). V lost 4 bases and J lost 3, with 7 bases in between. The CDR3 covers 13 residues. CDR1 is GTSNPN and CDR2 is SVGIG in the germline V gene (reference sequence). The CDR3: CAWKGRGANVLTF. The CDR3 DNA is TGTGCCTGGAAGGGGCGTGGGGCCAACGTCCTGACTTTC.

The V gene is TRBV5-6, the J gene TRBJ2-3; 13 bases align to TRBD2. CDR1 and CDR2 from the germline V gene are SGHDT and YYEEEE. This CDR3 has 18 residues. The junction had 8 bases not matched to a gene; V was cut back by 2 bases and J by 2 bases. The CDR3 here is CASSFRRTSGRPTDTQYF. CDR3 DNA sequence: TGTGCCAGCAGCTTTCGGAGGACTAGCGGGAGACCCACAGATACGCAGTATTTT. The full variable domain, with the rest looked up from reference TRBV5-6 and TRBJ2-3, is DAGVTQSPTHLIKTRGQQVTLRCSPKSGHDTVSWYQQALGQGPQFIFQYYEEEERQRGNFPDRFSGHQFPNYSSELNVNALLLGDSALYLCASSFRRTSGRPTDTQYFGPGTRLTVL.